These 31 T cell receptor beta chains were all obtained from the same sample, sequenced in a study of T cells in localized non-small cell lung cancer. The table came from immunoSEQ multiplex PCR; TCRdb's copy has only in-frame clones and leaves some out. The sample carries roughly 36,000 clones, 90% to 95% recorded once. Sequenced material: PBMCs, taken before any cancer treatment. These receptors came from a man aged 35-69 years with stage II lung adenocarcinoma.

Only one count was recorded for this clone. The CDR3 reads CASSRDKDLFSGNTIYF. Here the CDR3 DNA reads TGCGCCAGCAGCCGGGATAAAGACTTATTCTCTGGAAACACCATATATTTT. The chain is built from TRBV4-3 and TRBJ1-3; no reliable D call. The CDR3 length is 17 residues. V lost 4 bases and J 0 bases, leaving 16 bases between the germline ends. Per germline, CDR1 LGHNA and CDR2 YSLEER.

This chain joins TRBV30 and TRBJ1-3, with D hard to call. The germline V and J ends were trimmed by 2 bases and 0 bases, with 17 bases remaining between them. Germline V gene lookup returns CDR1 GTSNPN and CDR2 SVGIG (reference sequence). The length of the CDR3 is 17 residues. CDR3 coding DNA: TGTGCCTGGAGTACCGGCAGCCCTCGATACTCTGGAAACACCATATATTTT. Translated, it gives CAWSTGSPRYSGNTIYF.

This chain connects TRBV5-1 to TRBJ2-6, with a weak D call TRBD1 (6 bases). The CDR3 loop spans 13 amino acids. Trimming left V 5 bases short and J 13 bases short, with 16 bases between. Germline CDR1 SGHRS, CDR2 YFSETQ. DNA of the CDR3: TGCGCCAGCAGGGGGGACACCTTAAGGGTCCTGACTTTC. Translation gives CASRGDTLRVLTF.

This clone showed up just once. This sequence joins TRBV7-9 and TRBJ1-3, with 10 bases fitting TRBD1. The V gene end was trimmed by 3 bases and the J gene end by 4 bases; junction bases not matched to a gene: 9. Germline V gene data show CDR1 as SEHNR and CDR2 as FQNEAQ (reference sequence). CDR3 length: 17 residues. The CDR3 loop is CASSFGTGVSSGNTIYF. The CDR3 bases are TGTGCCAGCAGCTTCGGGACAGGGGTTTCCTCGGGAAACACCATATATTTT. The full variable domain, with the rest looked up from reference TRBV7-9 and TRBJ1-3, is DTGVSQNPRHKITKRGQNVTFRCDPISEHNRLYWYRQTLGQGPEFLTYFQNEAQLEKSRLLSDRFSAERPKGSFSTLEIQRTEQGDSAMYLCASSFGTGVSSGNTIYFGEGSWLTVV.

The chain carries TRBV27 and TRBJ2-1, with 7 bases aligning to TRBD1. The CDR3 contains 17 residues. In germline, CDR1 is MNHEY, CDR2 SMNVEV (reference sequence). Trimming at V came to 3 bases and at J to 2 bases, leaving 10 bases not matched to a gene. The CDR3 DNA reads TGTGCCAGCAGTTTCCGCGGACAGGTTAAACCCTACAATGAGCAGTTCTTC. Translated, it gives CASSFRGQVKPYNEQFF.

V and J are TRBV7-9 and TRBJ2-7; D unresolved. V was pared by 8 bases and J by 3 bases, with 11 bases between. This CDR3 is built from 12 residues. CDR1 is SEHNR, CDR2 FQNEAQ, per germline (reference sequence). The chain's CDR3 is CASGDGNYEQYF. DNA for the CDR3: TGTGCCAGCGGGGATGGAAACTACGAGCAGTACTTC.

The chain carries TRBV28 and TRBJ1-4, with 10 bases aligning to TRBD1. V shed 2 bases and J 8 bases; nucleotides not matched to a gene: 2. The CDR3 has 14 amino acids. The germline V gene encodes CDR1 MDHEN and CDR2 SYDVKM. The chain's CDR3 is CASSLDRGREKLFF. DNA of the CDR3: TGTGCCAGCAGTTTAGACAGGGGGCGGGAAAAACTGTTTTTT.

The rearrangement joins TRBV2 to TRBJ1-5; D remains unclear. CDR1 is SNHLY, CDR2 FYNNEI, per germline. Trimming took off 1 base at V and 0 bases at J, with 7 bases between the two ends. This CDR3 comprises 15 residues. CDR3 DNA: TGTGCCAGCAGTGAAGAGGACCCTAGCAATCAGCCCCAGCATTTT. Its translation: CASSEEDPSNQPQHF.

This rearrangement joins TRBV10-2 to TRBJ2-5; 8 bases are shared with TRBD2. CDR3 length: 16 amino acids. V shed 2 bases and J 4 bases; nucleotides not matched to a gene: 9. From germline, CDR1 is WSHSY and CDR2 SAAADI. DNA for the CDR3: TGCGCCAGCAGTGAGGGTCAAGCGGGAGCAGGAGAGACCCAGTACTTC. Translated, it gives CASSEGQAGAGETQYF.

The table lists this clone with a count of one. The rearrangement joins TRBV14 to TRBJ2-2; D is possibly TRBD2 (5 bases). V was clipped by 4 bases and J by 8 bases, with 14 bases between them. Germline V gene sequence: CDR1 SGHDN, CDR2 FVKESK. The CDR3 is 14 amino acids. Written as DNA, the CDR3 is TGTGCCAGCAGCCGGCCGGGATTTCAGGGGGAGCTGTTTTTT. Translation: CASSRPGFQGELFF.

This chain joins TRBV19 and TRBJ2-1, with 7 bases aligning to TRBD1. The CDR3 spans 14 residues. Germline CDR1 is LNHDA and CDR2 is SQIVND (reference sequence). V was pared by 5 bases and J by 4 bases, with 5 bases of the junction left unmatched. CDR3 in amino acids: CASSPGQIYNEQFF. CDR3 sequence (DNA): TGTGCCAGTAGTCCGGGACAGATTTACAATGAGCAGTTCTTC. The complete variable domain, with remaining parts taken from reference TRBV19 and TRBJ2-1, reads DGGITQSPKYLFRKEGQNVTLSCEQNLNHDAMYWYRQDPGQGLRLIYYSQIVNDFQKGDIAEGYSVSREKKESFPLTVTSAQKNPTAFYLCASSPGQIYNEQFFGPGTRLTVL.

The chain has TRBV7-3 and TRBJ2-5; possible D gene TRBD2, 5 bases. V lost 3 bases and J lost 5, with 10 bases in between. CDR1 SGHTA and CDR2 FQGTGA come from the germline V gene. This CDR3 is 13 amino acids long. The CDR3: CASSLGPGETQYF. DNA of the CDR3: TGTGCCAGCAGCTTGGGCCCGGGGGAGACCCAGTACTTC.

The V call is TRBV7-7, the J call TRBJ2-3, with 10 positions matching TRBD2. The CDR3 length is 18 residues. Unmatched junction bases numbered 13, after V lost 1 base and J lost 6 bases. CDR1 and CDR2 from the germline V gene are SSHAT and FNYEAQ (reference sequence). CDR3 amino acids: CASSLGKGLAEGGDTQYF. For the CDR3, the DNA is TGTGCCAGCAGCTTAGGAAAAGGACTAGCGGAAGGAGGGGATACGCAGTATTTT.

DNA for the CDR3: TGCGCCAGCAGCCAAGACGAAGGAAACACTGAAGCTTTCTTT. It specifies CASSQDEGNTEAFF. The chain couples TRBV4-3 to TRBJ1-1; no clear D gene. V shed 0 bases and J shed 2 bases, with 7 bases lying between them. Germline-derived CDR1 and CDR2 are LGHNA and YSLEER. The CDR3 contains 14 residues.

In regard to this clone: Additional DNA sequences in this sample encode the identical CDR3. The chain combines TRBV7-3 with TRBJ2-3, with a tentative D call TRBD2 (5 bases). The length of the CDR3 is 15 residues. Deletions cut 2 bases from V and 0 bases from J, with 9 bases between. The germline gives CDR1 SGHTA, CDR2 FQGTGA. The CDR3 DNA follows: TGTGCCAGCAGCTTATCGGGGTCTAGCACAGATACGCAGTATTTT. Protein product: CASSLSGSSTDTQYF.

The rearrangement joins TRBV18 to TRBJ1-2; D uncertain. CDR1 and CDR2 from the germline V gene are KGHSH and LQKENI. Trimming stripped 8 bases from V and 8 bases from J, with 18 bases between. The CDR3 contains 13 residues. The DNA of the CDR3 is TGTGCCAGCACCACGGACGGCTTGAAGGGCTACACCTTC. It translates to CASTTDGLKGYTF.

This sequence joins TRBV14 and TRBJ2-3; D is uncertain. Germline values: CDR1 SGHDN, CDR2 FVKESK. Trimming left V 6 bases short and J 2 bases short, with 3 bases between. The CDR3 has 11 amino acids. CDR3 in DNA: TGTGCCAGCAGTTACACAGATACGCAGTATTTT. It yields the protein CASSYTDTQYF. Full variable domain (rest looked up from reference TRBV14 and TRBJ2-3): EAGVTQFPSHSVIEKGQTVTLRCDPISGHDNLYWYRRVMGKEIKFLLHFVKESKQDESGMPNNRFLAERTGGTYSTLKVQPAELEDSGVYFCASSYTDTQYFGPGTRLTVL.

The rearrangement uses TRBV7-2 and TRBJ2-2, with D unresolved. This CDR3 spans 13 amino acids. CDR1 and CDR2 from the germline V gene are SGHTA and FQGNSA. V was trimmed by 3 bases and J by 5 bases, leaving 7 bases between them. The CDR3 protein is CASSFSRTGELFF. CDR3 DNA sequence: TGTGCCAGCAGCTTCAGTAGGACCGGGGAGCTGTTTTTT.

The chain employs TRBV7-8 and TRBJ1-1; TRBD1 aligns across 12 bases. Per the germline V gene, CDR1 is SGHVS and CDR2 is FQNEAQ. The CDR3 consists of 19 residues. The J segment lost 3 bases and the V segment lost 3 bases, leaving 14 bases of the junction unmatched. CDR3 sequence: CASSLIWDRGRPRDTEAFF. CDR3 nucleotides: TGTGCCAGCAGCTTGATTTGGGACAGGGGGCGGCCCCGGGACACTGAAGCTTTCTTT.

The genes are TRBV28 and TRBJ2-4; unclear D gene. The CDR3 sequence is 12 residues long. The V end was cut by 4 bases, the J end by 2 bases, with 3 bases between. In germline, CDR1 is MDHEN, CDR2 SYDVKM. The chain's CDR3 is CASSYPKNIQYF. Here the CDR3 DNA reads TGTGCCAGCAGTTACCCCAAAAACATTCAGTACTTC.

The V gene is TRBV29-1, the J gene TRBJ2-5; 8 bases are a match to TRBD1. Unmatched junction bases numbered 13, after V lost 2 bases and J lost 5 bases. CDR3 length: 16 amino acids. Germline V lookup: CDR1 SQVTM, CDR2 ANQGSEA. The CDR3 region has the DNA TGCAGCGTTGAATATTGGGCGACAGGGGCAGCGGAGACCCAGTACTTC. Amino acids: CSVEYWATGAAETQYF.

This chain links TRBV6-5 with TRBJ1-2; D is ambiguous. V lost 6 bases and J lost 2, with 10 bases in between. The CDR3 has 13 amino acids. Germline V gene sequence: CDR1 MNHEY, CDR2 SVGAGI. The CDR3: CASRPTSNYGYTF. CDR3 bases: TGTGCCAGCAGGCCGACAAGCAACTATGGCTACACCTTC.

This rearrangement joins TRBV23-1 to TRBJ2-7, with a possible D match to TRBD2 (6 bases). TRBV23-1 has ORF status, its function being uncertain. Trimming took 0 bases from V and 6 from J, leaving 21 bases between them. The CDR3 spans 17 residues. The CDR3 protein is CASSQSWVVGGPGEQYF. In DNA form, the CDR3 reads TGCGCCAGCAGTCAATCGTGGGTAGTGGGGGGACCGGGCGAGCAGTACTTC.

The chain recombines TRBV2 with TRBJ1-4; a possible D gene is TRBD1 (5 bases). The germline CDR1 and CDR2 sequences are SNHLY and FYNNEI. Trimming pared 3 bases from V and 5 bases from J, leaving 10 bases between. The CDR3 covers 14 residues. The CDR3 DNA sequence: TGTGCCAGCAGTGAGAATAGGGGAAATGAAAAACTGTTTTTT. This encodes CASSENRGNEKLFF.

This clone was seen just once. The chain carries TRBV28 and TRBJ1-4; maybe TRBD1 (5 bases). The length of the CDR3 is 15 residues. Germline CDR1 is MDHEN and CDR2 is SYDVKM. V shed 6 bases and J shed 2 bases, with 13 bases lying between them. The CDR3 region has the DNA TGTGCCAGCAGAGGAGGACATATCACTAATGAAAAACTGTTTTTT. Its translation: CASRGGHITNEKLFF.

This sequence joins TRBV27 and TRBJ1-5; possible D gene TRBD1, 5 bases. CDR3 length: 15 residues. Trimming left V 3 bases short and J 2 bases short, with 11 bases between. Germline CDR1 MNHEY, CDR2 SMNVEV (reference sequence). CDR3 DNA: TGTGCCAGCAGTTTCAACAGGCTCGGCAATCAGCCCCAGCATTTT. Protein: CASSFNRLGNQPQHF.

The V call is TRBV12-2, the J call TRBJ2-1; the listed D gene, TRBD2, was not tested against the DNA. TRBV12-2 is tagged as a pseudogene. There are 19 residues in the CDR3. DNA of the CDR3: TGTGCAAGTCGCTTAGCGATGAGCGGGAGAATCGGTCCCTACAATGAGCAGTTCTTC. Translating it yields CASRLAMSGRIGPYNEQFF.

The rearrangement uses TRBV27 and TRBJ1-1; D is undetermined. In germline, CDR1 is MNHEY, CDR2 SMNVEV (reference sequence). V was clipped by 0 bases and J by 2 bases, with 4 bases between them. This CDR3 has 13 amino acids. The CDR3 bases are TGTGCCAGCAGTTTATCTTTTAACACTGAAGCTTTCTTT. Translating it yields CASSLSFNTEAFF.

This clone was picked up one time. V and J are TRBV7-3 and TRBJ2-5; the D gene is possibly TRBD1 (6 bases). Trimming shortened V by 5 bases and J by 13 bases, and 20 bases separated the two germline ends. This CDR3 spans 13 amino acids. CDR1 is SGHTA and CDR2 is FQGTGA in the germline V gene. The CDR3 nucleotides are TGTGCCAGCAGCCTCACAGGGTCGGGTTTTCCGTACTTC. Translated, it gives CASSLTGSGFPYF.

V usage is TRBV28 and J usage is TRBJ2-1, with no clear D. This CDR3 has 13 residues. Germline CDR1 is MDHEN and CDR2 is SYDVKM. Trimming shortened V by 7 bases and J by 0 bases, and 7 bases separated the two germline ends. The CDR3 protein is CASTLGSYNEQFF. The DNA of the CDR3 is TGTGCCAGCACCCTCGGCTCCTACAATGAGCAGTTCTTC.

The chain links TRBV11-1 to TRBJ1-2, with TRBD1 matching 10 bases. Germline CDR1 and CDR2: SGHAT and FQDESV (reference sequence). The CDR3 extends over 14 amino acids. Trimming at V came to 5 bases and at J to 12 bases, leaving 12 bases not matched to a gene. The CDR3 bases are TGTGCCAGCAGCGACAACGACAGGGGGCAATATCACACCTTC. Amino acids: CASSDNDRGQYHTF.